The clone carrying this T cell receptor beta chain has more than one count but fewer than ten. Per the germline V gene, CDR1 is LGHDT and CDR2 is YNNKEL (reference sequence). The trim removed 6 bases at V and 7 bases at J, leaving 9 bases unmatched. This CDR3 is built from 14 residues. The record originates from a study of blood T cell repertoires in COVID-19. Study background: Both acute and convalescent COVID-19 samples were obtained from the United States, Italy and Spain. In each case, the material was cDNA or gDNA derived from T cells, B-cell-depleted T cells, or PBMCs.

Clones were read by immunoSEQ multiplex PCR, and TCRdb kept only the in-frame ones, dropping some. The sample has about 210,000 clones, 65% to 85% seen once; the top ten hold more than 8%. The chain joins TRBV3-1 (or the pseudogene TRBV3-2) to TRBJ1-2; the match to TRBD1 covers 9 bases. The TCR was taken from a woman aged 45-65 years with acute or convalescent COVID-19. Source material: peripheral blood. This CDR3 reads CASSPNRGRSGYTF. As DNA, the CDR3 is TGTGCCAGCAGTCCAAACAGGGGGCGAAGTGGCTACACCTTC.